This T cell receptor beta chain was recorded in a study of blood T cell repertoires in COVID-19. Study as a whole: In each case, the material was cDNA or gDNA derived from T cells, B-cell-depleted T cells, or PBMCs.

There are 14 residues in the CDR3. V lost 3 bases and J 6 bases, leaving 14 bases between the germline ends. The germline gives CDR1 SNHLY, CDR2 FYNNEI. Profiled with immunoSEQ multiplex PCR; TCRdb holds only in-frame clones, not every one. The table has 200,000 to 250,000 clones, around 90% seen once. Participants came from about 23 US areas, aged about 18 to 90 years. Exposed participants encountered a COVID-19 case during the 2 weeks preceding study entry. This clonotype was obtained from a woman aged 25 to 39 who had been exposed to COVID-19. V is TRBV2 and J is TRBJ1-2, with D possibly matching TRBD1 (6 bases). The sequenced sample was PBMCs or T cells enriched from blood (not recorded which). In DNA, the CDR3 is TGTGCCAGCAGTGACGAACAGGGTAGGAATGGCTACACCTTC. Its translation is CASSDEQGRNGYTF.